Listed below are T cell receptor beta chains from one sample, sequenced in a study of blood T cell repertoires in COVID-19. Sequenced by immunoSEQ multiplex PCR; TCRdb stores in-frame clones only, minus some. The sample contains tens of thousands of clones, approximately 78% of which appear only once. Specimen: PBMCs or T cells enriched from blood (not recorded which). The source of these receptors is a woman between 45 and 65 years old with acute COVID-19. The CDR3 runs from the conserved cysteine through the conserved F or W. Fields, in order: V gene, D gene, clone size, J gene, CDR3 protein, CDR3 DNA. A D gene is named only where the DNA matches it firmly. Where a row states a size, it is once, few, many or the class of an expanded clone; other rows omit it.

v_call: TRBV4-2
d_call: TRBD2
clone_size: -
j_call: TRBJ2-3
cdr3_aa: CASSQSTRGGGAKGTDTQYF
cdr3_nt: TGTGCCAGCAGCCAATCCACACGGGGCGGGGGGGCTAAGGGCACAGATACGCAGTATTTT

v_call: TRBV7-8
d_call: -
clone_size: -
j_call: TRBJ1-2
cdr3_aa: CASSRGLIVDYGYTF
cdr3_nt: TGTGCCAGCAGCAGAGGCCTAATCGTCGACTATGGCTACACCTTC

v_call: TRBV11-2
d_call: -
clone_size: once
j_call: TRBJ1-4
cdr3_aa: CASSLEGGRATNEKLFF
cdr3_nt: TGTGCCAGCAGCTTAGAAGGAGGGCGCGCAACTAATGAAAAACTGTTTTTT

v_call: TRBV18
d_call: -
clone_size: -
j_call: TRBJ2-5
cdr3_aa: CASSPRLAMQETQYF
cdr3_nt: TGTGCCAGCTCACCACGTCTAGCGATGCAAGAGACCCAGTACTTC

v_call: TRBV9
d_call: -
clone_size: few
j_call: TRBJ2-1
cdr3_aa: CASSVGGGSEQFF
cdr3_nt: TGTGCCAGCAGCGTAGGTGGGGGCAGTGAGCAGTTCTTC

v_call: TRBV10-2
d_call: TRBD1
clone_size: few
j_call: TRBJ1-5
cdr3_aa: CASRDREPNQPQHF
cdr3_nt: TGCGCCAGCAGGGACAGGGAACCTAATCAGCCCCAGCATTTT

v_call: TRBV3-1/TRBV3-2
d_call: TRBD2
clone_size: -
j_call: TRBJ2-5
cdr3_aa: CASSRQGLAAETQYF
cdr3_nt: TGTGCCAGCAGCCGACAGGGACTAGCAGCGGAGACCCAGTACTTC

v_call: TRBV19
d_call: TRBD1
clone_size: -
j_call: TRBJ2-7
cdr3_aa: CASSIVAVGQGAYEQYF
cdr3_nt: TGTGCCAGTAGTATAGTCGCGGTGGGACAGGGAGCCTACGAGCAGTACTTC

v_call: TRBV29-1
d_call: -
clone_size: -
j_call: TRBJ2-1
cdr3_aa: CSVDGTDNEQFF
cdr3_nt: TGCAGCGTTGACGGGACTGACAATGAGCAGTTCTTC

v_call: TRBV29-1
d_call: TRBD1
clone_size: -
j_call: TRBJ2-7
cdr3_aa: CSVEAWTGDEQYF
cdr3_nt: TGCAGCGTTGAAGCATGGACAGGGGACGAGCAGTACTTC

v_call: TRBV11-2
d_call: TRBD1
clone_size: -
j_call: TRBJ1-1
cdr3_aa: CASSPRADRDIEAFF
cdr3_nt: TGTGCCAGCAGCCCACGGGCGGACAGGGATATTGAAGCTTTCTTT

v_call: TRBV9
d_call: -
clone_size: -
j_call: TRBJ2-7
cdr3_aa: CASSVSTAGEQYF
cdr3_nt: TGTGCCAGCAGCGTGAGCACTGCAGGCGAGCAGTACTTC

v_call: TRBV27
d_call: -
clone_size: -
j_call: TRBJ2-7
cdr3_aa: CASGLNGAYEQYF
cdr3_nt: TGTGCCAGCGGTCTTAACGGGGCCTACGAGCAGTACTTC

v_call: TRBV5-1
d_call: -
clone_size: few
j_call: TRBJ2-5
cdr3_aa: CASSLGSEGETQYF
cdr3_nt: TGCGCCAGCAGCTTGGGGTCTGAGGGAGAGACCCAGTACTTC

v_call: TRBV5-4
d_call: TRBD1
clone_size: -
j_call: TRBJ1-5
cdr3_aa: CASSFQGDNQPQHF
cdr3_nt: TGTGCCAGCAGCTTCCAGGGGGACAATCAGCCCCAGCATTTT